These T cell receptor beta chains were read from a single sample in a study of beta chain features in type 1 diabetes. Clones were sequenced by immunoSEQ multiplex PCR, and TCRdb holds only the in-frame ones, with some missing. The sample has roughly 140,000 clones; 10% are singletons. The sample taken for sequencing was central memory CD4+ T cells from blood. Every receptor here comes from a man younger than 45 with type 1 diabetes. The CDR3 runs from the conserved cysteine through the conserved F or W.

V gene: TRBV19; CDR3 protein: CASRDSSDYGYTF
V gene: TRBV28; CDR3 protein: CASSLFQSAQPRNGYTF
V gene: TRBV7-2; CDR3 protein: CASSPGQGFYEQYF
V gene: TRBV4-2; CDR3 protein: CASSQEVGETQYF
V gene: TRBV27; CDR3 protein: CASSLSWTGGTDTQYF
V gene: TRBV18; CDR3 protein: CASSPTAGVGTDTQYF
V gene: TRBV6-6; CDR3 protein: CASSATLDSQETQYF
V gene: TRBV15; CDR3 protein: CATSRLLAQGGETQYF
V gene: TRBV20-1; CDR3 protein: CSAGTGYEQYF
V gene: TRBV4-2; CDR3 protein: CASSQFQDSDTGELFF
V gene: TRBV5-4; CDR3 protein: CASSLEAGGTYEQYF
V gene: TRBV29-1; CDR3 protein: CSVETNSGNTIYF
V gene: TRBV29-1; CDR3 protein: CSGTSGRADTQYF
V gene: TRBV6-5; CDR3 protein: CASRSHTGELFF
V gene: TRBV2; CDR3 protein: CASSEGRLAEAFF
V gene: TRBV5-1; CDR3 protein: CASSLGQEMGYGYTF
V gene: TRBV5-4; CDR3 protein: CASRGGLGTDTQYF
V gene: TRBV7-8; CDR3 protein: CASTATASGAQNGQYF
V gene: TRBV5-4; CDR3 protein: CASSDSSDIQYF
V gene: TRBV12-5; CDR3 protein: CASGLVRDGKMVVETQYF
V gene: TRBV28; CDR3 protein: CASSFWGDSNQPQHF
V gene: TRBV29-1; CDR3 protein: CSVGVGSGRYETQYF
V gene: TRBV9; CDR3 protein: CASSVAGGEGGLTDTQYF
V gene: TRBV2; CDR3 protein: CASSTQTRTEAFF
V gene: TRBV11-2; CDR3 protein: CASSFSGSRDGELFF
V gene: TRBV5-1; CDR3 protein: CASSYSGSSSYEQYF
V gene: TRBV19; CDR3 protein: CASLRTAMNTEAFF
V gene: TRBV18; CDR3 protein: CASSPPSGGETQYF
V gene: TRBV28; CDR3 protein: CASSPPDRRSTDTQYF
V gene: TRBV29-1; CDR3 protein: CSVEGNRDHEQYF
V gene: TRBV5-4; CDR3 protein: CASSNPGSEAFF
V gene: TRBV5-4; CDR3 protein: CASSLDTSDEQFF
V gene: TRBV30; CDR3 protein: CAWGLAESTQQYF
V gene: TRBV5-1; CDR3 protein: CASSLRNVGTSGTYNEQFF
V gene: TRBV7-9; CDR3 protein: CASSPRQTNTEAFF
V gene: TRBV5-1; CDR3 protein: CASSLRGRENEQYF
V gene: TRBV4-3; CDR3 protein: CASSQESHQETEAFF
V gene: TRBV4-1; CDR3 protein: CASSQVNLLPTNEKLFF
V gene: TRBV9; CDR3 protein: CASSAPGVAQPQHF